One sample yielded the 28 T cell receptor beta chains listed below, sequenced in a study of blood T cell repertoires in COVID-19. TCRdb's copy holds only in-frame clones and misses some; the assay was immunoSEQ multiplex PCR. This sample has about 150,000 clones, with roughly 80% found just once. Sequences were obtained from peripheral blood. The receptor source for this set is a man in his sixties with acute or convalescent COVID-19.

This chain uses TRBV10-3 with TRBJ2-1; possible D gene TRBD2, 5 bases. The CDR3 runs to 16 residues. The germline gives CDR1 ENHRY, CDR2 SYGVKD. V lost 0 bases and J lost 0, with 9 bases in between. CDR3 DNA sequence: TGTGCCATCAGTGAGTCCGAGCGGCCCTCCTACAATGAGCAGTTCTTC. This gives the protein CAISESERPSYNEQFF.

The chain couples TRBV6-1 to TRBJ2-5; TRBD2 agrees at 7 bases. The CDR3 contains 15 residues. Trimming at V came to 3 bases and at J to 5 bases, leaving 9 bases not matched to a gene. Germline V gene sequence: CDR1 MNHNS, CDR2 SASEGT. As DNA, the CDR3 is TGTGCCAGCAGTGAGGGGGAGGGCCCGGGCGAGACCCAGTACTTC. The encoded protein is CASSEGEGPGETQYF.

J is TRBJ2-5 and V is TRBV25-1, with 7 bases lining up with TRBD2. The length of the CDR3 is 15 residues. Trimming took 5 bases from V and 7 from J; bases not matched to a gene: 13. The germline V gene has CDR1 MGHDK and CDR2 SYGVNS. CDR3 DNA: TGTGCCAGCAGTCCGCGGGAGCCTACGGGCACGACCCAGTACTTC. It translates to CASSPREPTGTTQYF.

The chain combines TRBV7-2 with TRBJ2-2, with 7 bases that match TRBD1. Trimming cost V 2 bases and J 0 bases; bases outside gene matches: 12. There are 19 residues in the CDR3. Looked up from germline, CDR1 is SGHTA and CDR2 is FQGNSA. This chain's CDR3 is CASSLNRRGQASNTGELFF. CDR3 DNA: TGTGCCAGCAGCTTAAACCGCCGCGGACAGGCCTCGAACACCGGGGAGCTGTTTTTT.

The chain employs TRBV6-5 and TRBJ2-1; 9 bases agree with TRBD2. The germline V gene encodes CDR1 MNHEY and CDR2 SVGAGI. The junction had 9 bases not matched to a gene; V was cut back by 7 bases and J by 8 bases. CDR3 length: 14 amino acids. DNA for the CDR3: TGTGCCAGCAAAGGCGATAGCGGGAGATATGAGCAGTTCTTC. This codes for CASKGDSGRYEQFF.

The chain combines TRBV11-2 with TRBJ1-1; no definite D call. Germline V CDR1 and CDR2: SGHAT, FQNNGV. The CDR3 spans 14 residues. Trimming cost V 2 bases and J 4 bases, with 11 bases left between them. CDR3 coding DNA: TGTGCCAGCAGCTTAAATTTCCGGGGCACTGAAGCTTTCTTT. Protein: CASSLNFRGTEAFF.

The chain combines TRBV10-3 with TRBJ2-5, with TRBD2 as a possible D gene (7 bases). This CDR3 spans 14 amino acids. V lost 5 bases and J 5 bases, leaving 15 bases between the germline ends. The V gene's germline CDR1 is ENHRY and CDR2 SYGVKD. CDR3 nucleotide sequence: TGTGCCATCAGTATTTCGGGGGGCGGGGAGACCCAGTACTTC. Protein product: CAISISGGGETQYF.

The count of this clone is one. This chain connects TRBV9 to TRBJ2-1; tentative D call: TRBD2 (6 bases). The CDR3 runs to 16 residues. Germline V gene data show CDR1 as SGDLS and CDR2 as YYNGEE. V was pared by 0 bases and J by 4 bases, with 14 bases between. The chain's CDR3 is CASSVGGAGLYNEQFF. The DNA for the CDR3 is TGTGCCAGCAGCGTAGGCGGGGCAGGGCTGTACAATGAGCAGTTCTTC. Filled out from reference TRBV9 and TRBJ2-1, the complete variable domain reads DSGVTQTPKHLITATGQRVTLRCSPRSGDLSVYWYQQSLDQGLQFLIQYYNGEERAKGNILERFSAQQFPDLHSELNLSSLELGDSALYFCASSVGGAGLYNEQFFGPGTRLTVL.

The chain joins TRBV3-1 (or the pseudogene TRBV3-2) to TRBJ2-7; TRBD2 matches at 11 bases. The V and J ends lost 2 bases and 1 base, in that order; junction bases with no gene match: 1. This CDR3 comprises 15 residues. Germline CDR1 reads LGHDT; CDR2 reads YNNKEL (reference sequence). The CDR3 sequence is CASSQSSGGSYEQYF. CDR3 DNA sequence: TGTGCCAGCAGCCAATCTAGCGGGGGGTCCTACGAGCAGTACTTC.

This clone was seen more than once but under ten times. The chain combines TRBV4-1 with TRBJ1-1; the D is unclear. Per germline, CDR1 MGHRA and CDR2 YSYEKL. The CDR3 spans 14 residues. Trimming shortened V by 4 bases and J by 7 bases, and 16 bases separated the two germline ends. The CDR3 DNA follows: TGCGCCAGCAGCCCTATTCTGAAGGGAGGTGAAGCTTTCTTT. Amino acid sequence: CASSPILKGGEAFF.

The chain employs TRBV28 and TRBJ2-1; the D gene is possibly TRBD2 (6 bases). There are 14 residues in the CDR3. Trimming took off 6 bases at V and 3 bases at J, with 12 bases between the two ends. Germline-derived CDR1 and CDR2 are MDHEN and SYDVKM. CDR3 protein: CASRWDSNYNEQFF. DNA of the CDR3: TGTGCCAGCAGATGGGACTCTAACTACAATGAGCAGTTCTTC.

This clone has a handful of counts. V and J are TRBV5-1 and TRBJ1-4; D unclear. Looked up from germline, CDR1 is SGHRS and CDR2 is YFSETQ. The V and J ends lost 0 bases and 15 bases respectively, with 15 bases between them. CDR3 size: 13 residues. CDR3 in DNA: TGCGCCAGCAGCTTGGAGTATCCGGGTCAAGTGTTTTTT. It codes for CASSLEYPGQVFF.

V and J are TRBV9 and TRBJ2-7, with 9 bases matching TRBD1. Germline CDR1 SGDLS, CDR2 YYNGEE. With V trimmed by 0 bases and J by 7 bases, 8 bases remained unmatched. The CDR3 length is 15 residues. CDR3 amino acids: CASSVEGQGVREQYF. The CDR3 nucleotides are TGTGCCAGCAGCGTAGAGGGACAGGGAGTTCGGGAGCAGTACTTC.

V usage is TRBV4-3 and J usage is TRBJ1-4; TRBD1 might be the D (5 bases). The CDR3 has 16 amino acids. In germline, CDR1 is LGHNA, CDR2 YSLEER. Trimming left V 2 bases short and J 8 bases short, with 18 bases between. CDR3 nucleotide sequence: TGCGCCAGCAGCCAATTCTCAACAGGCCCGGAGGAAAAACTGTTTTTT. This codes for CASSQFSTGPEEKLFF.

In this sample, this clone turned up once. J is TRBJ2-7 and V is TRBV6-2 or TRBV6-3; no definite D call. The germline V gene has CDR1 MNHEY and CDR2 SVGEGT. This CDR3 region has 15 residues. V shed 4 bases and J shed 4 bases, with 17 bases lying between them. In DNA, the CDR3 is TGTGCCAGCAGTTCCCTCCAACAGAAAGGTTACGAGCAGTACTTC. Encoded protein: CASSSLQQKGYEQYF.

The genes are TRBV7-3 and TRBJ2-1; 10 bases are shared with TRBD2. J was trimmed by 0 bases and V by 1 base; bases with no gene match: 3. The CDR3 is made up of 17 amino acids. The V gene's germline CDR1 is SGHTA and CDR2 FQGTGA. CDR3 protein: CASSLRAGGSSYNEQFF. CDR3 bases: TGTGCCAGCAGCTTAAGAGCGGGGGGGAGCTCCTACAATGAGCAGTTCTTC.

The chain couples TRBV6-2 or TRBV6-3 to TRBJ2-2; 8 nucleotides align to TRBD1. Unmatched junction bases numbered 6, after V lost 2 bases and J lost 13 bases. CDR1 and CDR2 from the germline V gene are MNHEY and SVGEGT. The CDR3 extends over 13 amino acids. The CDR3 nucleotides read TGTGCCAGCAGTTACGGGACAGGCGGTCGGCTGTTTTTT. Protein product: CASSYGTGGRLFF.

CDR3 nucleotide sequence: TGTGCCAGCAGCGGACAGGGTTTGGGGAACACCGGGGAGCTGTTTTTT. Its translation is CASSGQGLGNTGELFF. The chain carries TRBV6-6 and TRBJ2-2; 8 bases map to TRBD1. CDR1 MNHNY and CDR2 SVGAGI come from the germline V gene (reference sequence). The junction had 7 bases not matched to a gene; V was cut back by 6 bases and J by 1 base. CDR3 length: 16 amino acids.

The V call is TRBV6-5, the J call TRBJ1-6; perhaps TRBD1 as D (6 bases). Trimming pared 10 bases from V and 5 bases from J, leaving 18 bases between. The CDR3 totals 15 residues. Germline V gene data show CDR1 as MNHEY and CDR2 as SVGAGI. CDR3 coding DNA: TGTGCCACCAAGGGAGGGGGGTCGCATAATTCACCCCTCCACTTT. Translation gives CATKGGGSHNSPLHF.

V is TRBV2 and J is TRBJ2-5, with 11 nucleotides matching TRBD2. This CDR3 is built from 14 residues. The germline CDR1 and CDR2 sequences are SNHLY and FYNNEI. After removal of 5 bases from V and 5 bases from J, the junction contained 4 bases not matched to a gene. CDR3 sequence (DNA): TGTGCCAGCAGTTTAGCGGGGGGGACGGAGACCCAGTACTTC. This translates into CASSLAGGTETQYF.

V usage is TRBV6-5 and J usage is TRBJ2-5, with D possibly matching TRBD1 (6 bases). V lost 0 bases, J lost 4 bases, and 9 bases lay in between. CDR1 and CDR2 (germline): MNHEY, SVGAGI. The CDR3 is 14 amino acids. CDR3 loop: CASSYSTGGETQYF. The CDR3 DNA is TGTGCCAGCAGTTACTCGACAGGTGGAGAGACCCAGTACTTC.

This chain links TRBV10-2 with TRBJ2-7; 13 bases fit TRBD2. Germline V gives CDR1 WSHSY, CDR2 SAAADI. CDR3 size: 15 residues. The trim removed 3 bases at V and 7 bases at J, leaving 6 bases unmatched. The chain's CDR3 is CASSEGTSGTKEQYF. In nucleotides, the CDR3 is TGCGCCAGCAGTGAAGGGACTAGCGGGACTAAGGAGCAGTACTTC.

The CDR3 nucleotides read TGCGCCAGCAGACGGACTGGCGGCGAGCAGTACTTC. Its translation is CASRRTGGEQYF. V is TRBV5-1 and J is TRBJ2-7, with D possibly being TRBD2 (5 bases). CDR3 length: 12 residues. Germline CDR1 reads SGHRS; CDR2 reads YFSETQ. V lost 5 bases, J lost 6 bases, and 12 bases lay in between.

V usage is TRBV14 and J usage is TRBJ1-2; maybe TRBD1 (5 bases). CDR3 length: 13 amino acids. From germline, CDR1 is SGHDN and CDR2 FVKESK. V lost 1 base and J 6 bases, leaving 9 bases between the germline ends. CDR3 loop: CASSQAGVDGYTF. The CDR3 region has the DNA TGTGCCAGCAGCCAAGCGGGGGTCGATGGCTACACCTTC.

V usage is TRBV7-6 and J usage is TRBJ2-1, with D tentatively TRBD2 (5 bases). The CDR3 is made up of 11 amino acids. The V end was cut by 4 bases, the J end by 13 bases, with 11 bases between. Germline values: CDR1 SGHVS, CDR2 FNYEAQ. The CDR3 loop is CASSSRSGQFF. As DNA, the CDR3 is TGTGCCAGCAGCTCAAGAAGCGGTCAGTTCTTC.

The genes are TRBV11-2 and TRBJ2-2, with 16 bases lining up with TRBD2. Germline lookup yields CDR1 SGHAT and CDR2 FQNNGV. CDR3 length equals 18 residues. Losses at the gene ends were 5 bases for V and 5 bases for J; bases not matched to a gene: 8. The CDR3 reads CASSAPGLAGGATGELFF. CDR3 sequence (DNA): TGTGCCAGCAGCGCGCCGGGACTAGCGGGAGGGGCAACCGGGGAGCTGTTTTTT.

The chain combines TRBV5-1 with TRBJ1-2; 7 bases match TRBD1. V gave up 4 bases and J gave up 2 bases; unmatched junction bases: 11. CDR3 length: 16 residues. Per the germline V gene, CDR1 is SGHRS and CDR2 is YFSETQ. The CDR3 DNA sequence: TGCGCCAGCAGCCCAGGGACAGCCAGTAAGAACTATGGCTACACCTTC. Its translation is CASSPGTASKNYGYTF.

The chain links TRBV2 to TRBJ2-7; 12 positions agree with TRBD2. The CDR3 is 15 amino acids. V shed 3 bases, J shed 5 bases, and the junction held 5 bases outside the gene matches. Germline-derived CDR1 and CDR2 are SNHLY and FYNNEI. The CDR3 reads CASSERTSGAHEQYF. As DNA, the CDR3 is TGTGCCAGCAGTGAGCGGACTAGCGGGGCCCACGAGCAGTACTTC.